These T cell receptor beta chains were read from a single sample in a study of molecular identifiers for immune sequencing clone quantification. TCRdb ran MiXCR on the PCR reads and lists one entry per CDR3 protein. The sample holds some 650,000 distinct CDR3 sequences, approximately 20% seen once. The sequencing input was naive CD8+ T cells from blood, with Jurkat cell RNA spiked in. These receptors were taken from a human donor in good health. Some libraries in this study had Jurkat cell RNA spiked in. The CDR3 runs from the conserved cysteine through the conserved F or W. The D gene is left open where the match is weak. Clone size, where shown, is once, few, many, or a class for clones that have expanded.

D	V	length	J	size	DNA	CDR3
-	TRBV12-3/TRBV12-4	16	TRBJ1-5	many	TGTGCCAGCAGTTTTGGGCAGGGGAATAGCAATCAGCCCCAGCATTTT	CASSFGQGNSNQPQHF
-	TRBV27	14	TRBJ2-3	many	TGTGCCAGCAATCCGGGGGCCAGAGTGACTAGTCAGTATTTT	CASNPGARVTSQYF
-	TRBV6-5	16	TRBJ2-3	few	TGTGCCAGCAGCCCCGACACGGGACTGCCCACAGATACGCAGTATTTT	CASSPDTGLPTDTQYF
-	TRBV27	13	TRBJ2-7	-	TGTGCCAGCAGTCTGCAACAGGGCTACGAGCAGTACTTC	CASSLQQGYEQYF
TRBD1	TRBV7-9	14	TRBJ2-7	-	TGTGCCAGCAGCTTAAGACAGGGCCACTACGAGCAGTACTTC	CASSLRQGHYEQYF
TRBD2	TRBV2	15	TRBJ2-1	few	TGTGCCAGCAGTGAGACTAGCGGGGGAAACAATGAGCAGTTCTTC	CASSETSGGNNEQFF
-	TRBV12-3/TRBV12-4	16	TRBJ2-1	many	TGTGCCAGCAGCCCCCGTGGGGGACTGTGGGGCAATGAGCAGTTCTTC	CASSPRGGLWGNEQFF
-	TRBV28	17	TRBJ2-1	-	TGTGCCAGCAGTCCCCTCCCGGGGGGCGTTCTTTACAATGAGCAGTTCTTC	CASSPLPGGVLYNEQFF
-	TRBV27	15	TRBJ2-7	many	TGTGCCAGCAGTTCGCCCTGGTTCGGAACCTACGAGCAGTACTTC	CASSSPWFGTYEQYF
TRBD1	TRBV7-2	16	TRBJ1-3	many	TGTGCCAGCAGCTTGACAGGGTTAAACTCTGGAAACACCATATATTTT	CASSLTGLNSGNTIYF
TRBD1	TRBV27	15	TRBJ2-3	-	TGTGCCAGCAGAGATCGACAGGGGGCTGTAGATACGCAGTATTTT	CASRDRQGAVDTQYF
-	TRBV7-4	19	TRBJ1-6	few	TGTGCCAGCAGCTTAGAGGGAGGTCGTCCAGGCCATTCAAATTCACCCCTCCACTTT	CASSLEGGRPGHSNSPLHF
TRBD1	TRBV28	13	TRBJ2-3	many	TGTGCCAGCAGTTTAACAGGGGGGGATACGCAGTATTTT	CASSLTGGDTQYF
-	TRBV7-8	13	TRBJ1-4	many	TGTGCCAGCAGCTTAGCGGAACAAGAAAAACTGTTTTTT	CASSLAEQEKLFF
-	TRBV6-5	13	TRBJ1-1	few	TGTGCCAGCTACGTGACCTTGAACACTGAAGCTTTCTTT	CASYVTLNTEAFF
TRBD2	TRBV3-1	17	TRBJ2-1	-	TGTGCCAGCAGCCAAGATTTGCGGACTAGCGGGTACAATGAGCAGTTCTTC	CASSQDLRTSGYNEQFF
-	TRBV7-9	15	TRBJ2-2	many	TGTGCCAGCAGCTTACTCGGGCCGCCGGCCGGGGAGCTGTTTTTT	CASSLLGPPAGELFF
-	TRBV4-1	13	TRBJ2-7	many	TGCGCCAGCAGCCCCCCCGGGGTCTACGAGCAGTACTTC	CASSPPGVYEQYF
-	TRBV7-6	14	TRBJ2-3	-	TGTGCCAGCAGCTTAGGACGCGGGGCGGATACGCAGTATTTT	CASSLGRGADTQYF
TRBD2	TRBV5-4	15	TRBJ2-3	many	TGTGCCAGCAGCTTGGGGGACTACACCACAGATACGCAGTATTTT	CASSLGDYTTDTQYF
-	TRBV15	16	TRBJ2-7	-	TGTGCCACCAGCAGAGATCGGGGGCTCTCCCACTACGAGCAGTACTTC	CATSRDRGLSHYEQYF
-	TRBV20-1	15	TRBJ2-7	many	TGCAGTGCTTCTCCGTCAGCTGGGGGCGCGGACGAGCAGTACTTC	CSASPSAGGADEQYF
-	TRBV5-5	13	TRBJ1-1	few	TGTGCCAGCAGTTTCGACACGAACACTGAAGCTTTCTTT	CASSFDTNTEAFF
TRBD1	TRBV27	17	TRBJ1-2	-	TGTGCCAGCAGTGGGGAATGGACAGGGGGAGTTAGGCGTGGCTACACCTTC	CASSGEWTGGVRRGYTF
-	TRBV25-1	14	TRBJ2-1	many	TGTGCCAGCAGTACCCAGACAGTCTACAATGAGCAGTTCTTC	CASSTQTVYNEQFF
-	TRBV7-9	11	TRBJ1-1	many	TGTGCCAGCGAAGCTGATACTGAAGCTTTCTTT	CASEADTEAFF
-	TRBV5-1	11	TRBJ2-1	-	TGCGCCAGCAGCACAATCGGTGAGCAGTTCTTC	CASSTIGEQFF
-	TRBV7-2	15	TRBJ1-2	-	TGTGCCAGCAGCTTAGCGGGGGAGTGGGTCTATGGCTACACCTTC	CASSLAGEWVYGYTF
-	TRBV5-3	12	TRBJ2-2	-	TGTGTCAGTTCACAGGGAACCGGGGAGCTGTTTTTT	CVSSQGTGELFF
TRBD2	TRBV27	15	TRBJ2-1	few	TGTGCCAGCAGTCCGGGCACGGGAGGGTGGAATGAGCAGTTCTTC	CASSPGTGGWNEQFF
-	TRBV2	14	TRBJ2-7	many	TGTGCCAGCAGAAAAGGTGGCCTCTCCTACGAGCAGTACTTC	CASRKGGLSYEQYF
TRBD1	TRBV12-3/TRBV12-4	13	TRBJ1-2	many	TGTGCCAGCAGTTTGGGTGAGGGGGCTGGCTACACCTTC	CASSLGEGAGYTF
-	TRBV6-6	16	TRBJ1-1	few	TGTGCCAGCAGTTACTCGAACTTATTCCGGGGCCTAGAAGCTTTCTTT	CASSYSNLFRGLEAFF
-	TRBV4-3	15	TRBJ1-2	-	TGCGCCAGCAGCCAAGATATCGGGACGACCTATGGCTACACCTTC	CASSQDIGTTYGYTF
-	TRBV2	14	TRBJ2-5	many	TGTGCCAGCAGTGATCAGGGCTCCCAAGAGACCCAGTACTTC	CASSDQGSQETQYF
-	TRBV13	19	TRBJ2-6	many	TGTGCCAGCAGCAAAAACGGATGGTTTAGGGGGTCTGGGGCCAACGTCCTGACTTTC	CASSKNGWFRGSGANVLTF
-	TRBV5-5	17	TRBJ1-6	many	TGTGCCAGCAGCTTGGTGCTAGGGGAATCCTATAATTCACCCCTCCACTTT	CASSLVLGESYNSPLHF
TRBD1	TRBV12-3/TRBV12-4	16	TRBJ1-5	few	TGTGCCAGCAGTTCCCCCTCGACAGGGTTGAATCAGCCCCAGCATTTT	CASSSPSTGLNQPQHF
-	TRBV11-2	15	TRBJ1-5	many	TGTGCCAGCAGCTTAGTGGATACAGGCAATCAGCCCCAGCATTTT	CASSLVDTGNQPQHF
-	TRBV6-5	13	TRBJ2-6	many	TGTGCCAGCAGTCCCCTACTGGCCAACGTCCTGACTTTC	CASSPLLANVLTF